The 30 T cell receptor beta chains below were found in one sample sequenced in a study of cytomegalovirus exposure and HLA in healthy donors. Clones were sequenced by immunoSEQ multiplex PCR, and TCRdb holds only the in-frame ones, with some missing. Of hundreds of thousands of clones listed, approximately 82% are singletons. Specimen: PBMCs. The origin of the receptors is a woman aged 18-29 years in good health and CMV-seronegative.

The rearrangement joins TRBV15 to TRBJ2-3, with 11 bases that match TRBD1. Germline V gene lookup returns CDR1 LNHNV and CDR2 YYDKDF (reference sequence). V trimming: 4 bases; J trimming: 5 bases; junction bases outside the gene matches: 2. The CDR3 has 14 residues. The CDR3, as DNA: TGTGCCACCAGCACGGGACAGGGGGAAGATACGCAGTATTTT. It codes for CATSTGQGEDTQYF. The full variable domain, its missing parts supplied by reference TRBV15 and TRBJ2-3, is DAMVIQNPRYQVTQFGKPVTLSCSQTLNHNVMYWYQQKSSQAPKLLFHYYDKDFNNEADTPDNFQSRRPNTSFCFLDIRSPGLGDTAMYLCATSTGQGEDTQYFGPGTRLTVL.

The V gene is TRBV2, the J gene TRBJ2-1; no definite D call. Germline CDR1 reads SNHLY; CDR2 reads FYNNEI. Trimming took 3 bases from V and 9 from J, leaving 9 bases between them. This CDR3 contains 12 residues. CDR3 nucleotide sequence: TGTGCCAGCAGTGACGGGTTTGGTGAGCAGTTCTTC. This encodes CASSDGFGEQFF.

The rearrangement uses TRBV5-1 and TRBJ2-5; maybe TRBD1 (5 bases). V dropped 1 base and J dropped 4 bases, with 17 bases sitting between them. The germline CDR1 and CDR2 sequences are SGHRS and YFSETQ. This CDR3 has 16 residues. CDR3 bases: TGCGCCAGCAGCTTGATGGCAGGGCAGTTCGGAGAGACCCAGTACTTC. This gives the protein CASSLMAGQFGETQYF.

J is TRBJ1-1 and V is TRBV5-1; D remains ambiguous. The CDR3 runs 13 residues. V dropped 0 bases and J dropped 6 bases, with 9 bases sitting between them. Germline values: CDR1 SGHRS, CDR2 YFSETQ. CDR3 nucleotide sequence: TGCGCCAGCAGCTTGGGAGGAAATGCTGAAGCTTTCTTT. This gives the protein CASSLGGNAEAFF.

The gene calls are TRBV6-1 and TRBJ1-2; a possible D gene is TRBD1 (5 bases). Trimming left V 5 bases short and J 8 bases short, with 18 bases between. The CDR3 contains 14 residues. In germline, CDR1 is MNHNS, CDR2 SASEGT. The chain's CDR3 is CASSSGGNGWGYTF. In nucleotides, the CDR3 is TGTGCCAGCAGTTCGGGGGGGAATGGTTGGGGCTACACCTTC.

This clone was observed a single time. The rearrangement links TRBV19 to TRBJ1-5; D unresolved. Deletions cut 4 bases from V and 2 bases from J, with 12 bases between. The CDR3 extends over 15 amino acids. The V gene's germline CDR1 is LNHDA and CDR2 SQIVND (reference sequence). The CDR3 spells CASSTRAKGNQPQHF. CDR3 nucleotide sequence: TGTGCCAGTAGTACTCGAGCTAAGGGCAATCAGCCCCAGCATTTT.

J is TRBJ1-5 and V is TRBV7-8; a weak D match, TRBD1 (6 bases). Trimming cost V 5 bases and J 4 bases, with 12 bases left between them. This CDR3 comprises 14 residues. From germline, CDR1 is SGHVS and CDR2 FQNEAQ. The CDR3, as DNA: TGTGCCAGCAGCCCCGGGACATGGAATCAGCCCCAGCATTTT. Translated: CASSPGTWNQPQHF.

This clone was recorded once. The chain is built from TRBV18 and TRBJ2-5; TRBD2 might be the D (5 bases). Per germline, CDR1 KGHSH and CDR2 LQKENI. The CDR3 covers 14 residues. The V end was cut by 0 bases, the J end by 5 bases, with 10 bases between. CDR3 DNA: TGTGCCAGCTCACCACCGGGAAAGCGGGAGACCCAGTACTTC. Translated: CASSPPGKRETQYF.

The V call is TRBV7-3, the J call TRBJ2-7, with 7 bases identical to TRBD1. The CDR3 runs 17 residues. Germline CDR1 is SGHTA and CDR2 is FQGTGA. The junction had 20 bases not matched to a gene; V was cut back by 3 bases and J by 9 bases. The CDR3 coding sequence is TGTGCCAGCAGCTTGCCTAAGACAGGGCGGTCCTACGTAGGGCAGTACTTC. This gives the protein CASSLPKTGRSYVGQYF.

V usage is TRBV5-1 and J usage is TRBJ1-1, with no clear D. Per germline, CDR1 SGHRS and CDR2 YFSETQ. Trimming left V 2 bases short and J 4 bases short, with 12 bases between. The CDR3 length is 14 residues. CDR3 region: CASSFSGGGTEAFF. The CDR3 bases are TGCGCCAGCAGCTTCTCCGGAGGCGGCACTGAAGCTTTCTTT.

This clone was counted a few times. The rearrangement uses TRBV19 and TRBJ1-2; unclear D gene. Germline V gene data show CDR1 as LNHDA and CDR2 as SQIVND (reference sequence). With 5 bases removed from V and 5 bases from J, the gap between germline ends came to 9 bases. CDR3 length: 12 residues. The CDR3 bases are TGTGCCAGTAGTGAGGCCTTATATGGCTACACCTTC. As protein: CASSEALYGYTF.

The J gene is TRBJ2-2, the V gene TRBV4-1; 7 nucleotides match TRBD1. This CDR3 is 15 amino acids long. V lost 2 bases to trimming and J lost 7 bases; unmatched junction nucleotides: 7. The germline V gene has CDR1 MGHRA and CDR2 YSYEKL. CDR3 sequence (DNA): TGCGCCAGCAGCCAAACGACAGGGACAGTCGGGGAGCTGTTTTTT. Protein: CASSQTTGTVGELFF.

The V gene is TRBV7-3, the J gene TRBJ2-6; D is uncertain. Germline V gene lookup returns CDR1 SGHTA and CDR2 FQGTGA. The CDR3 runs 14 residues. The V end lost 5 bases, the J end lost 3 bases, and 8 bases lay between the germline ends. The CDR3 sequence is CASSVLIGANVLTF. DNA for the CDR3: TGTGCCAGCAGCGTCCTCATTGGGGCCAACGTCCTGACTTTC.

The gene calls are TRBV27 and TRBJ1-1; D call uncertain. This CDR3 contains 14 residues. Germline V gives CDR1 MNHEY, CDR2 SMNVEV (reference sequence). The V end lost 8 bases, the J end lost 0 bases, and 13 bases lay between the germline ends. CDR3 sequence (DNA): TGTGCCAGCTGTGGCCCGGGTCTGAACACTGAAGCTTTCTTT. This encodes CASCGPGLNTEAFF.

V is TRBV5-6 and J is TRBJ1-1; 7 bases agree with TRBD1. Germline CDR1 and CDR2: SGHDT and YYEEEE. This CDR3 is built from 12 residues. The J segment lost 4 bases and the V segment lost 3 bases, leaving 0 bases of the junction unmatched. For the CDR3, the DNA is TGTGCCAGCAGCTCAGGGGGCACTGAAGCTTTCTTT. Translated: CASSSGGTEAFF.

The CDR3 region is CASSDLTGLSGNTIYF. The CDR3 DNA follows: TGTGCCAGCAGCGATCTGACAGGGCTCTCCGGAAACACCATATATTTT. J is TRBJ1-3 and V is TRBV5-4, with TRBD1 identical over 7 bases. The length of the CDR3 is 16 residues. With 4 bases clipped from V and 4 bases from J, the junction kept 11 bases outside the gene matches. The V gene's germline CDR1 is SGHNT and CDR2 YYREEE (reference sequence). The full variable domain, its missing parts supplied by reference TRBV5-4 and TRBJ1-3, is ETGVTQSPTHLIKTRGQQVTLRCSSQSGHNTVSWYQQALGQGPQFIFQYYREEENGRGNFPPRFSGLQFPNYSSELNVNALELDDSALYLCASSDLTGLSGNTIYFGEGSWLTVV.

The chain employs TRBV28 and TRBJ1-2; D may be TRBD1 (5 bases). Germline loops: CDR1 MDHEN, CDR2 SYDVKM. The CDR3 spans 13 residues. The V and J ends lost 8 bases and 8 bases respectively, with 18 bases between them. CDR3 sequence reads: CASDPGQGAGYTF. CDR3 coding DNA: TGTGCCAGCGACCCCGGGCAGGGCGCGGGCTACACCTTC.

The rearrangement links TRBV14 to TRBJ2-7; TRBD2 agrees at 8 bases. V gave up 1 base and J gave up 2 bases; unmatched junction bases: 4. Germline-derived CDR1 and CDR2 are SGHDN and FVKESK. The CDR3 sequence is 15 residues long. The DNA of the CDR3 is TGTGCCAGCAGCCAAGCTGCGGGGGGAGCCTACGAGCAGTACTTC. Translated: CASSQAAGGAYEQYF.

This clone turned up a few times. The same CDR3 is also encoded by other DNA sequences in this sample. The chain is built from TRBV18 and TRBJ1-2, with D unclear. This CDR3 comprises 14 residues. The germline V and J ends were trimmed by 2 bases and 2 bases, with 9 bases remaining between them. Per germline, CDR1 KGHSH and CDR2 LQKENI. In nucleotides, the CDR3 is TGTGCCAGCTCACCATCCCGGGGAAACTATGGCTACACCTTC. It translates to CASSPSRGNYGYTF.

The rearrangement uses TRBV5-6 and TRBJ2-2; D remains ambiguous. Deletions cut 0 bases from V and 6 bases from J, with 3 bases between. Germline lookup yields CDR1 SGHDT and CDR2 YYEEEE. The CDR3 sequence is 12 residues long. Here the CDR3 DNA reads TGTGCCAGCAGCTTGGAGTCCGGGGAGCTGTTTTTT. Its protein product is CASSLESGELFF.

This chain connects TRBV28 to TRBJ1-1; D gene uncertain. Germline CDR1 and CDR2: MDHEN and SYDVKM. The CDR3 consists of 13 residues. V was cut by 6 bases and J by 1 base, with 9 bases left in between. CDR3 bases: TGTGCCAGCAGGCACTGGCCGAACACTGAAGCTTTCTTT. This translates into CASRHWPNTEAFF.

The chain's CDR3 is CASSAPAGGTTEAFF. The CDR3 DNA is TGTGCCAGCAGCGCGCCGGCAGGGGGAACCACTGAAGCTTTCTTT. The chain has TRBV5-4 and TRBJ1-1, with 7 bases that match TRBD1. The ends lost 4 bases at V and 4 bases at J; junction bases unmatched: 10. Germline V gene lookup returns CDR1 SGHNT and CDR2 YYREEE (reference sequence). The CDR3 contains 15 residues.

The J gene is TRBJ2-1, the V gene TRBV29-1; D gene unclear. The CDR3 is 15 residues long. Germline-derived CDR1 and CDR2 are SQVTM and ANQGSEA. V gave up 2 bases and J gave up 0 bases, with 11 bases separating them. The CDR3 loop reads CSVEMRSSSYNEQFF. CDR3 nucleotide sequence: TGCAGCGTTGAAATGCGGTCTAGCTCCTACAATGAGCAGTTCTTC.

The rearrangement links TRBV28 to TRBJ1-1, with a tentative D call TRBD1 (6 bases). Per germline, CDR1 MDHEN and CDR2 SYDVKM. This CDR3 has 14 amino acids. V lost 11 bases and J 1 base, leaving 17 bases between the germline ends. For the CDR3, the DNA is TGTGCCGTTCCCCCGACAGGTCGGAACACTGAAGCTTTCTTT. It yields the protein CAVPPTGRNTEAFF.

CDR3 nucleotide sequence: TGTGCCAGCGAGTCTGGAAACACCATATATTTT. Amino acids: CASESGNTIYF. V usage is TRBV9 and J usage is TRBJ1-3; D gene unclear. V lost 7 bases, J lost 1 base, and 3 bases lay in between. Germline CDR1 is SGDLS and CDR2 is YYNGEE. The CDR3 loop spans 11 amino acids.

This clone was observed a handful of times. The chain uses TRBV2 and TRBJ1-5, with D unresolved. The germline V gene encodes CDR1 SNHLY and CDR2 FYNNEI. The CDR3 extends over 16 amino acids. The germline V and J ends were trimmed by 4 bases and 3 bases, with 16 bases remaining between them. The CDR3 loop reads CASSAQTRSPNQPQHF. For the CDR3, the DNA is TGTGCCAGCAGTGCCCAGACGAGGAGCCCCAATCAGCCCCAGCATTTT.

The V gene is TRBV6-1, the J gene TRBJ1-1; 11 nucleotides align to TRBD1. Germline assignment: CDR1 MNHNS and CDR2 SASEGT. J lost 5 bases, V lost 4 bases, and 6 bases had no gene match. This CDR3 region has 15 residues. The CDR3 loop is CASSADRGLRTEAFF. The CDR3 DNA sequence: TGTGCCAGCAGTGCGGACAGGGGGCTAAGAACTGAAGCTTTCTTT.

The chain uses TRBV9 and TRBJ1-1; D not certain. The ends were cut back, 7 bases at V and 6 bases at J, with 19 bases in the middle. CDR1 SGDLS and CDR2 YYNGEE come from the germline V gene. The CDR3 is 14 residues long. CDR3 residues: CASARRAAEAEAFF. The CDR3 bases are TGTGCCAGCGCCAGGCGGGCCGCCGAGGCTGAAGCTTTCTTT.

The chain is built from TRBV6-6 and TRBJ2-1, with 7 bases fitting TRBD2. The germline gives CDR1 MNHNY, CDR2 SVGAGI (reference sequence). This CDR3 spans 14 amino acids. The junction had 10 bases not matched to a gene; V was cut back by 7 bases and J by 7 bases. The CDR3 loop reads CASTSSGARNEQFF. Here the CDR3 DNA reads TGTGCCAGCACTTCGAGCGGGGCTCGAAATGAGCAGTTCTTC.

The chain carries TRBV28 and TRBJ2-3; D call uncertain. Germline values: CDR1 MDHEN, CDR2 SYDVKM. The CDR3 totals 15 residues. V gave up 7 bases and J gave up 0 bases, with 14 bases separating them. The CDR3 DNA reads TGTGCCAGCACCCCCTACGCCCTTAGCACAGATACGCAGTATTTT. Encoded protein: CASTPYALSTDTQYF.